Sequencing of this T cell receptor (beta chain) was carried out in a study of shared clonotypes between healthy human individuals. The V gene's germline CDR1 is LGHNA and CDR2 YSLEER. There are 17 residues in the CDR3. The junction had 14 bases not matched to a gene; V was cut back by 0 bases and J by 7 bases. Comment on this clone: The antigen remains unidentified.

The assay used deep level. Sequencing used immunoSEQ multiplex PCR; TCRdb keeps in-frame clones, though not all of them. This sample has about 2.4 million clones; 93% occur once, and the top ten carry 0.36%. Study outcomes and limitations: Larger estimated richness was generally recorded for naive subsets relative to memory subsets.

This TCR was sampled from a man aged 18 to 30 in good health. Some clones in this sample may be carry-over from other donors' samples. Specimen: naive CD4+ T cells from PBMCs. As to subset: CD45RA+ positively selected. V gene TRBV4-3 combines with J gene TRBJ2-7; TRBD1 aligns across 8 bases. The CDR3 bases are TGCGCCAGCAGCCAAGACCCAGCAGGGGGCGTGAGGAGGGAGCAGTACTTC. Encoded protein: CASSQDPAGGVRREQYF.